This T cell receptor (beta chain) emerged from a study of cytomegalovirus exposure and HLA in healthy donors. The CDR3 totals 13 residues. Germline trimming cut 7 bases from V and 4 bases from J; bases unmatched to any gene: 7. Germline V gene data show CDR1 as MNHNS and CDR2 as SASEGT. The PCR had 60 Vbeta and 13 Jbeta primers. The repertoire was sequenced with immunoSEQ multiplex PCR; TCRdb's copy has only in-frame clones and lacks some. The sample comprises about 120,000 clones, 15% of which are singletons, and 1.5% to 2% rests with the top ten. Findings of the study overall: A link between a missense DCLRE1C variant and TCR beta V- and J-gene trimming emerged from a later analysis.

Of note for this clone: The antigen is unknown.

The sample comprised PBMCs. The V and J genes are TRBV6-1 and TRBJ2-7, with 7 bases that match TRBD1. This TCR came from a woman aged 18-35 years in good health and CMV-seronegative. CDR3: CASNGDRPYEQYF. The CDR3, as DNA: TGTGCCAGCAACGGGGACAGACCTTACGAGCAGTACTTC.